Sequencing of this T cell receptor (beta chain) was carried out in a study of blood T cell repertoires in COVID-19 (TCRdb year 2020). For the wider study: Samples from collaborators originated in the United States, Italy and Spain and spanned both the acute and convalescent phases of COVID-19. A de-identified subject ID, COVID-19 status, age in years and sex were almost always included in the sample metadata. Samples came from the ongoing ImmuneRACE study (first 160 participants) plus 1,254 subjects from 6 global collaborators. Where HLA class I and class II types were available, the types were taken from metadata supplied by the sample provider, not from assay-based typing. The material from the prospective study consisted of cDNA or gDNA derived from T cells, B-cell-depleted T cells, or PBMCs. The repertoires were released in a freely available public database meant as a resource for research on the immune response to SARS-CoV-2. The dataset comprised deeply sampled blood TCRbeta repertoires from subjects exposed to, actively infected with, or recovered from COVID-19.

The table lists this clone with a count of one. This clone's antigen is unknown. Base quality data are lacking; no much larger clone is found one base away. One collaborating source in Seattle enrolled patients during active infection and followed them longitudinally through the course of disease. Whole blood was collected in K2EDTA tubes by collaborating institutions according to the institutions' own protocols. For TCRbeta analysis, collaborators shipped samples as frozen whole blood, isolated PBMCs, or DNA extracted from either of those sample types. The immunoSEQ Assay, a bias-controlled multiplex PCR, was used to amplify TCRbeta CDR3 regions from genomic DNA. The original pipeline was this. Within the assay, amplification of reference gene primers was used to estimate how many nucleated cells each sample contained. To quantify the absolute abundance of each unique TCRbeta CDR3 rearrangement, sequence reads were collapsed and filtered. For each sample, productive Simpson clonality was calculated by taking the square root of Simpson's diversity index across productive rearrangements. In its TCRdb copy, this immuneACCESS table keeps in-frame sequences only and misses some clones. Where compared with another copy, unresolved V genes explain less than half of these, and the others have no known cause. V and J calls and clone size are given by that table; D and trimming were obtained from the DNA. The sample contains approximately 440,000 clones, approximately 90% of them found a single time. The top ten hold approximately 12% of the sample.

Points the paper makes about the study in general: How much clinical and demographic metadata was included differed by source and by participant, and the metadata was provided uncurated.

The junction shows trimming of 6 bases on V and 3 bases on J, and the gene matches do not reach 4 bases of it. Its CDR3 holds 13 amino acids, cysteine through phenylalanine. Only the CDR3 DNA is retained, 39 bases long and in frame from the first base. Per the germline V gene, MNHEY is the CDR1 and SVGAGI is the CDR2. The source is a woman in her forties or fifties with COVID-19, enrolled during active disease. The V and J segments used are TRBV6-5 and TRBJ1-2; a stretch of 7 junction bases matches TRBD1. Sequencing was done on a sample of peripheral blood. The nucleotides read TGTGCCAGCAGAGACGACAGGGACTATGGCTACACCTTC. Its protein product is CASRDDRDYGYTF.